This entry concerns a single T cell receptor beta chain. Its antigen is currently unknown. Study results and limitations: In terms of TCR gene usage, tumor memory CD4+ T cells clustered together with blood and lymph node memory CD4+ cells, as well as with lymph node naive CD4+ cells.

Constant-region reverse primers amplified full-length variable regions, followed by semi-nested Nested Universal Primer A PCR. From the 5' RACE reads, TCRdb called clonotypes with MiXCR, one entry per CDR3 protein. The data contain about 62,000 distinct CDR3 sequences, roughly 30% of them seen just once; the ten biggest clones take up roughly 2.5%. V lost 3 bases and J lost 1, with 6 bases in between. The CDR3 sequence is 13 residues long. Germline V gives CDR1 LGHNA, CDR2 YNFKEQ. The sample comprised tumor-infiltrating naive CD4+ T cells sorted from the breast tumor. Subset given: naive CD4+ T cells, CD4+CD45RA+CD25-. The TCR comes from a female donor with breast cancer. The rearrangement uses TRBV4-2 and TRBJ1-1; no clear D. The CDR3 bases are TGTGCCAGCAGCCAGTCAGAGAACACTGAAGCTTTCTTT. Translated, it gives CASSQSENTEAFF.